This TCR beta chain emerged from a study of blood T cell repertoires in COVID-19. Sequenced by immunoSEQ multiplex PCR; TCRdb stores in-frame clones only, minus some. The sample has roughly 200,000 clones; approximately 80% are singletons. The CDR3 has 14 residues. V lost 0 bases to trimming and J lost 5 bases, with 11 bases between them. In germline, CDR1 is SGHRS, CDR2 YFSETQ. The V and J genes are TRBV5-1 and TRBJ2-5; weak D call: TRBD1 (6 bases). The sequence was obtained from a human donor in a cohort sampled during active COVID-19. Sequenced sample: peripheral blood. CDR3 nucleotides: TGCGCCAGCAGCTTGGGGGACACGGGGGAGACCCAGTACTTC. It translates to CASSLGDTGETQYF.